This T cell receptor beta chain was observed in a study of T cells in Graves' hyperthyroidism and ophthalmopathy. The CDR3 regions of TCR beta were amplified from RNA transcripts. The TCR CDR3 was amplified in a first-round RT-PCR using the HTBI primer set. Each CDR3 protein gets one entry after TCRdb re-called the multiplex PCR reads with MiXCR. The table lists about 570,000 distinct CDR3 sequences, around 45% of them singletons. This clonotype was seen repeatedly, ten times or more. Its antigen remains unknown. Findings and caveats of the study: Classification by a 13 V-J model distinguished ophthalmopathy from stable hyperthyroidism. Most expanded thyroid clonotypes above 0.001 also appeared in blood.

Patients showing uncontrolled infection, other autoimmune disease, pregnancy or lactation were ineligible. Diagnostic assessment was based on clinical symptoms, serum thyroxine and TRAb, thyroid ultrasound and orbital computed tomography. The receptor was isolated from an adult woman with Graves' disease, either hyperthyroidism or ophthalmopathy (not recorded which). Sequenced sample: peripheral blood or thyroid tissue (not recorded which).

The DNA for the CDR3 is TGCAGTGCTAGTGAGCGGACAGGGGGCTATGAGCAGTACTTC. Protein product: CSASERTGGYEQYF. The chain recombines TRBV20-1 with TRBJ2-7; 11 nucleotides align to TRBD1. The J segment lost 7 bases and the V segment lost 3 bases, leaving 8 bases of the junction unmatched. The CDR3 covers 14 residues. Germline V gene data show CDR1 as DFQATT and CDR2 as SNEGSKA (reference sequence).